This TCR beta chain stems from a study of Ad26.COV2.S vaccination and SARS-CoV-2 variants. About this clone itself: As yet, its antigen is unknown.

General study findings and limits: Those who received vaccine or placebo ended up with similar non-spike TCR breadth. The TCR breadth and depth analyses may have produced an underestimate of total T cell responses.

The CDR3 has 16 amino acids. The germline V gene encodes CDR1 LNHDA and CDR2 SQIVND (reference sequence). V was trimmed by 3 bases and J by 2 bases, leaving 17 bases between them. Generated by immunoSEQ multiplex PCR, the TCRdb table keeps only in-frame clones and is missing some. Of under 150,000 clones in the sample, more than 80% were seen once. This material consisted of peripheral blood, taken after recovery from COVID-19. The chain has TRBV19 and TRBJ2-7; D gene ambiguous. The TCR originated in a human donor who had recovered from COVID-19. In DNA, the CDR3 is TGTGCCAGTAGTATGGGCCCAAAGTCCTTAACCTACGAGCAGTACTTC. This gives the protein CASSMGPKSLTYEQYF.